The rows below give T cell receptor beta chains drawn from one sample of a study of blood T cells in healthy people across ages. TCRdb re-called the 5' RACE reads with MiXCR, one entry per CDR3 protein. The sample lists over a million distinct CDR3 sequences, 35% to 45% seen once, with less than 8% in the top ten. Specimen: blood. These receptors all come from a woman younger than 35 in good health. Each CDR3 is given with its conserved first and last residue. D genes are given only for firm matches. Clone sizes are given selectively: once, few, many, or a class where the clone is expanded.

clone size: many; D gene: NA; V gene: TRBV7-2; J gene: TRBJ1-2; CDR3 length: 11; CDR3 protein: CASSPDYGYTF; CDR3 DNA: TGTGCCAGCAGCCCAGACTATGGCTACACCTTC
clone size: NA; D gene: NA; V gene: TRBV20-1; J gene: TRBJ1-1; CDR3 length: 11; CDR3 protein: CSAESNTEAFF; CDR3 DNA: TGCAGTGCGGAGTCCAACACTGAAGCTTTCTTT
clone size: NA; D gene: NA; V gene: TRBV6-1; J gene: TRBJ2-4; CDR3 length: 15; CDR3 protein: CASSEAKIAKNIQYF; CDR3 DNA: TGTGCCAGCAGTGAAGCGAAAATAGCCAAAAACATTCAGTACTTC
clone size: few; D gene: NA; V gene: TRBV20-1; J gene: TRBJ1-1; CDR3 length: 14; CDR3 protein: CSAIEQGLGTEAFF; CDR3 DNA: TGCAGTGCTATAGAACAGGGATTGGGCACTGAAGCTTTCTTT
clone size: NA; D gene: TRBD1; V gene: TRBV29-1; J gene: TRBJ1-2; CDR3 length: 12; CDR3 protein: CSVAGTGNGYTF; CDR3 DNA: TGCAGCGTAGCCGGGACAGGGAATGGCTACACCTTC
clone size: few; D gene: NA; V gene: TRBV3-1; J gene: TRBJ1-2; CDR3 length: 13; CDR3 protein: CASSHRGGDGYTF; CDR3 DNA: TGTGCCAGCAGCCACCGAGGGGGAGATGGCTACACCTTC
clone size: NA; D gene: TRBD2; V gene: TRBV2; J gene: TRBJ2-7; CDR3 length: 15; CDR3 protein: CAVLKLAGSSYEQYF; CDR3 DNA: TGTGCCGTGCTGAAACTAGCGGGAAGCTCCTACGAGCAGTACTTC
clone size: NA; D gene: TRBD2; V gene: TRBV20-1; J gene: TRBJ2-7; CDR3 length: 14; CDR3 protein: CSVQREGLSYEQYF; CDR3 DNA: TGCAGTGTCCAGCGGGAGGGCCTCAGTTACGAGCAGTACTTC
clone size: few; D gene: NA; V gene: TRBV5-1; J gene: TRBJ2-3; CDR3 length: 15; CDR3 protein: CASSLVASPADTQYF; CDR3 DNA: TGCGCCAGCAGCTTGGTGGCCAGTCCCGCAGATACGCAGTATTTT
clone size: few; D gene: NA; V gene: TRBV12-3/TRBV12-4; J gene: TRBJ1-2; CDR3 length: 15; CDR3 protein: CASSPEGGLLGGYTF; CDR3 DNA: TGTGCCAGCAGCCCCGAAGGGGGTTTACTAGGTGGCTACACCTTC
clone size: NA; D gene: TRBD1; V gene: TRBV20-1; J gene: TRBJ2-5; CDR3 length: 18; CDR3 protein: CSARVWDRGRKYQETQYF; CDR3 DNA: TGCAGTGCTAGAGTATGGGACAGGGGGCGAAAGTATCAAGAGACCCAGTACTTC
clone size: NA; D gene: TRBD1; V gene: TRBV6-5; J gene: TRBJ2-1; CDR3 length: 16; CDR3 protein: CVSSYSIAQGSDEQFF; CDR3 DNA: TGTGTCAGCAGTTACTCGATAGCACAGGGGAGTGATGAGCAGTTCTTC
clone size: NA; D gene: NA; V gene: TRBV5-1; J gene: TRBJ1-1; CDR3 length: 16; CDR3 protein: CASSSIWAAPNTEAFF; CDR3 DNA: TGCGCCAGCAGCTCCATATGGGCGGCCCCGAACACTGAAGCTTTCTTT
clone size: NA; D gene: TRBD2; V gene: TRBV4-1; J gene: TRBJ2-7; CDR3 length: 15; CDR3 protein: CASSRASGRRDEQYF; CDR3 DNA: TGCGCCAGCAGCCGAGCTAGCGGGAGGCGCGACGAGCAGTACTTC
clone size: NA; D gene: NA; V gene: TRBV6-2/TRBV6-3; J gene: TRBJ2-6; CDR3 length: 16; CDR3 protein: CASRAATGSGANVLTF; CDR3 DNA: TGTGCCAGCAGGGCCGCAACAGGGTCTGGGGCCAACGTCCTGACTTTC
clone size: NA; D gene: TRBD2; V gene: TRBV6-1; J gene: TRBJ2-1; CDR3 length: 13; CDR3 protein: CASSVAGGGEQFF; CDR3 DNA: TGTGCCAGCAGCGTTGCGGGAGGCGGTGAGCAGTTCTTC
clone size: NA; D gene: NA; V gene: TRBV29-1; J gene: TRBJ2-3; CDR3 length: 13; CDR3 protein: CSALGGAVDTQYF; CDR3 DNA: TGCAGCGCCCTGGGGGGCGCGGTAGATACGCAGTATTTT
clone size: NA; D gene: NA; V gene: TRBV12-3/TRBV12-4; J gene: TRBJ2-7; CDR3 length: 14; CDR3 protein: CASSLRGRGGEQYF; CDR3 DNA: TGTGCCAGCAGTCTAAGGGGTAGGGGCGGGGAGCAGTACTTC
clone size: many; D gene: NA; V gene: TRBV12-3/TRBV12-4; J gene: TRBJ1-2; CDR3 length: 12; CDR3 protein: CASTGGNYGYTF; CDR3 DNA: TGTGCCAGCACCGGGGGGAACTATGGCTACACCTTC
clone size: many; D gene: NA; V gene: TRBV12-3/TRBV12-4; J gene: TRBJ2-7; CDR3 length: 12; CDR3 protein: CASSAQSYEQYF; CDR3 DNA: TGTGCCAGCAGCGCGCAAAGCTACGAGCAGTACTTC
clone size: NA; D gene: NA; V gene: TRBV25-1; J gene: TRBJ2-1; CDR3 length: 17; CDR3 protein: CASSEYFAGRGGNEQFF; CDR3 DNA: TGTGCCAGCAGTGAATATTTCGCGGGGCGGGGAGGCAATGAGCAGTTCTTC
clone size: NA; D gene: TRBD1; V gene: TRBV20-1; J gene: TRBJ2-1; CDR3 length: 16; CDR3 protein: CSAKYVRGTVNNEQFF; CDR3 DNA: TGCAGTGCTAAATACGTTCGTGGGACAGTTAACAATGAGCAGTTCTTC
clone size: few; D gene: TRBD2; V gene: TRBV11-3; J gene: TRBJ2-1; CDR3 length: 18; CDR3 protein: CASSLGLAGGGNYNEQFF; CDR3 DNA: TGTGCCAGCAGCTTAGGACTAGCGGGGGGGGGGAACTACAATGAGCAGTTCTTC
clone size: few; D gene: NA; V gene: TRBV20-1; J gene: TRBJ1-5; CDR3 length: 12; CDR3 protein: CSAPRGGGPQHF; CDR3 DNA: TGCAGTGCCCCCCGGGGCGGGGGGCCCCAGCATTTT
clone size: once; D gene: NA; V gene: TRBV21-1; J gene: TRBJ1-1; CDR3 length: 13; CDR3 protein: CASSKPLNTEAFF; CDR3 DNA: TGTGCCAGCAGCAAACCCCTTAACACTGAAGCTTTCTTT
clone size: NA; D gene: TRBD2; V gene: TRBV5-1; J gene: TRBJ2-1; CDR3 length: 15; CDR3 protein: CASSATSGRAEEGFF; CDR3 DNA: TGCGCCAGCAGCGCGACTAGCGGGAGGGCCGAGGAGGGGTTCTTC
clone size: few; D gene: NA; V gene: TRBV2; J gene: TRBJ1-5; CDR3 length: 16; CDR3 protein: CASRPGRIFSNQPQHF; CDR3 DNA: TGTGCCAGCAGACCAGGACGGATTTTTAGTAATCAGCCCCAGCATTTT
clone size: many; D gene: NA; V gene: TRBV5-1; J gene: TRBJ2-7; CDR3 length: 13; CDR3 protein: CASSLVEGYEQYF; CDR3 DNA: TGCGCCAGCAGCTTAGTAGAAGGGTACGAGCAGTACTTC
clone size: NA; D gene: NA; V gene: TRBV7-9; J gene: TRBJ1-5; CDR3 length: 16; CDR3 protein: CASSLEAYDSNQPQHF; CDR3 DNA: TGTGCCAGCAGCTTAGAGGCATATGACAGCAATCAGCCCCAGCATTTT
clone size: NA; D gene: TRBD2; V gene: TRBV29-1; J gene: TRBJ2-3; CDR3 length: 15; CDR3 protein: CSVGGTSGSADTQYF; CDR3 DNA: TGCAGCGTTGGGGGGACTAGCGGGAGTGCAGATACGCAGTATTTT
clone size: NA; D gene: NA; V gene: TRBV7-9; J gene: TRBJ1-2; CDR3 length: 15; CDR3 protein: CASSYAPGAAYGYTF; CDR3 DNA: TGTGCCAGCAGCTACGCCCCCGGCGCAGCCTATGGCTACACCTTC
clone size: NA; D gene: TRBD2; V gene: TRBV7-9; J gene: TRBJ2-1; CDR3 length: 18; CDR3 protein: CASSHISGRGGSYNEQFF; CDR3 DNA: TGTGCCAGCAGCCACATTAGCGGGAGGGGAGGCTCCTACAATGAGCAGTTCTTC
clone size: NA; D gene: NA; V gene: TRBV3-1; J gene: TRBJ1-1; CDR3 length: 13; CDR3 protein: CASSRGDSRGAFF; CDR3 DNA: TGTGCCAGCAGCCGGGGAGACAGTCGGGGAGCTTTCTTT
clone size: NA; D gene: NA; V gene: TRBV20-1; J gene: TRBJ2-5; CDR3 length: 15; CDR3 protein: CSARDFSGNQETQYF; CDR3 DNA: TGCAGTGCTAGAGATTTTTCGGGAAACCAAGAGACCCAGTACTTC
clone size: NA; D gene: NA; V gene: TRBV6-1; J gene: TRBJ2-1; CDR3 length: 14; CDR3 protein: CASQRASSYNEQFF; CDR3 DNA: TGTGCCAGCCAGCGGGCTAGCTCCTACAATGAGCAGTTCTTC
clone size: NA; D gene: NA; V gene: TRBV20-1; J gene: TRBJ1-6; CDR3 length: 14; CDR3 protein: CSARVWTDGSPLHF; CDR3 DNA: TGCAGTGCTAGAGTGTGGACAGATGGTTCACCCCTCCACTTT
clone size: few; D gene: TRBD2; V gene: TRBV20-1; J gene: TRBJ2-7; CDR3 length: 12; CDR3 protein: CSASGLTHEQYF; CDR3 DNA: TGCAGTGCGTCGGGACTAACCCACGAGCAGTACTTC
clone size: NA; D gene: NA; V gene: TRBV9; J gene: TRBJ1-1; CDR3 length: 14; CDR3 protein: CASTQEGIGTEAFF; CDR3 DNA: TGTGCCAGCACCCAGGAGGGGATCGGCACTGAAGCTTTCTTT
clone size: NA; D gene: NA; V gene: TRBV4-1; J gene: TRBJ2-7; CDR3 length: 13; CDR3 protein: CASSQPGSYEQYF; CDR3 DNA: TGCGCCAGCAGCCAACCCGGTTCCTACGAGCAGTACTTC